The present T cell receptor (beta chain) was sequenced within a study of tumor-infiltrating lymphocytes in localized non-small cell lung cancer. TCRdb's copy holds only in-frame clones and misses some; the assay was immunoSEQ multiplex PCR. The table records approximately 3,000 clones, around 45% of them present only once. With respect to this clone: What it recognizes is unknown.

CDR3 length equals 16 residues. Trimming took 4 bases from V and 3 from J, leaving 15 bases between them. Germline CDR1 is LNHDA and CDR2 is SQIVND (reference sequence). Study findings and constraints: TCR sequencing covered a subset of patients with enough tissue. No T-cell fraction difference was seen between IM1 and IM2 tumors.

The receptor was isolated from a human donor with non-small cell lung cancer. The sequencing sample was made of uninvolved lung tissue not adjacent to the tumor. The chain has TRBV19 and TRBJ2-2, with D possibly being TRBD1 or TRBD2 (6 bases each). DNA of the CDR3: TGTGCCAGTAGTAACCCCGGGGGCTTGGACACCGGGGAGCTGTTTTTT. Translating it yields CASSNPGGLDTGELFF.